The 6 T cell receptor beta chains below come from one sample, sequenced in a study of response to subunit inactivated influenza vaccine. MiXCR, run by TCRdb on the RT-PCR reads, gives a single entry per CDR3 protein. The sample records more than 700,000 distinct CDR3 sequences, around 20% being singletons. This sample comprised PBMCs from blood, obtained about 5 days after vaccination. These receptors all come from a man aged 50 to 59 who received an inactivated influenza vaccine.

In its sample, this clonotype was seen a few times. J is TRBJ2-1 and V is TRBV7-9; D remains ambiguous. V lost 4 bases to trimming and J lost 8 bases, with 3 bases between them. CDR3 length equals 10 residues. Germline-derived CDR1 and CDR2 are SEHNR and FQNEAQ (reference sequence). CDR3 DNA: TGTGCCAGCAGCTCGGATGAGCAGTTCTTC. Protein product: CASSSDEQFF. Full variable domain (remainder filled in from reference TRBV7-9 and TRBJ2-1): DTGVSQNPRHKITKRGQNVTFRCDPISEHNRLYWYRQTLGQGPEFLTYFQNEAQLEKSRLLSDRFSAERPKGSFSTLEIQRTEQGDSAMYLCASSSDEQFFGPGTRLTVL.

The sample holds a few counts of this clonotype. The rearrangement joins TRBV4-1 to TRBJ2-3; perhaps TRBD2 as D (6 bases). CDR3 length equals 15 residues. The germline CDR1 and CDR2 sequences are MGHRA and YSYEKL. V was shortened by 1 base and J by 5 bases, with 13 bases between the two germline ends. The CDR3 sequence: CASSQGTKAGDTQYF. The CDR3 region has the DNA TGCGCCAGCAGCCAAGGGACGAAAGCGGGAGATACGCAGTATTTT.

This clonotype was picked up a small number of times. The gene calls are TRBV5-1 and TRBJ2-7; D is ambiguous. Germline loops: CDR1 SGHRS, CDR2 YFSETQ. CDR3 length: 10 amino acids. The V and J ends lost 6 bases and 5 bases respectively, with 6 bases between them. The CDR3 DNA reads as TGCGCCAGCAAACACGACGAGCAGTACTTC. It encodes CASKHDEQYF.

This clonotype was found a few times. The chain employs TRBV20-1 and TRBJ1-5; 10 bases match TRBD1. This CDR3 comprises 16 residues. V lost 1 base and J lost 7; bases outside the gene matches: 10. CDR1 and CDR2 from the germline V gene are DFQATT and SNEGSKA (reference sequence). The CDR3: CSARVPDRGFNQPQHF. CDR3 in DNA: TGCAGTGCTAGAGTACCGGACAGGGGGTTCAACCAGCCCCAGCATTTT.

DNA for the CDR3: TGTGCCAGCAGTTTAAAGGGCGGGAGTGGAGCTAGCATTCAGTACTTC. Translated: CASSLKGGSGASIQYF. J is TRBJ2-4 and V is TRBV27; TRBD2 aligns across 7 bases. Germline values: CDR1 MNHEY, CDR2 SMNVEV (reference sequence). The CDR3 runs 16 residues. J was trimmed by 9 bases and V by 2 bases; bases with no gene match: 13.

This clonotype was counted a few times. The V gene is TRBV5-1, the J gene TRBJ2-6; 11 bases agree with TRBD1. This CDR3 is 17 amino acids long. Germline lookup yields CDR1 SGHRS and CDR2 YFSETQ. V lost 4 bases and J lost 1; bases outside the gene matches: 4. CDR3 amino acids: CASSGQGALSGANVLTF. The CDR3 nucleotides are TGCGCCAGCAGCGGACAGGGGGCGCTGTCTGGGGCCAACGTCCTGACTTTC.